Listed here is a single TCR beta chain. This specimen comes from a study of cytomegalovirus exposure and HLA in healthy donors. In the PCR, 60 Vbeta and 13 Jbeta primers were used. Method: immunoSEQ multiplex PCR; TCRdb's copy keeps in-frame clones and lacks some. This sample carries about 160,000 clones, about four fifths of them seen once, and the ten largest clones take around 4.3%. This CDR3 has 18 amino acids. V lost 4 bases to trimming and J lost 7 bases; unmatched junction nucleotides: 14. Germline-derived CDR1 and CDR2 are SGHRS and YFSETQ. Sample: PBMCs. This chain connects TRBV5-1 to TRBJ2-2; 12 positions agree with TRBD2. This receptor was obtained from a man aged 25 to 40 in good health and CMV-seronegative. CDR3 bases: TGCGCCAGCAGCCCACCGCCTCTAGCGGGAGGGGAGGTCGGGGAGCTGTTTTTT. Amino acid sequence: CASSPPPLAGGEVGELFF.